The 30 T cell receptor beta chains reported below all come from one sample, sequenced in a study of cytotoxic CD8 clonotypes in ibrutinib-treated CLL. The table came from immunoSEQ multiplex PCR; TCRdb's copy has only in-frame clones and leaves some out. The sample has some 200,000 clones; around three quarters are singletons. The specimen comprised PBMCs, sampled after 24 months of ibrutinib treatment. These receptors were taken from a human donor with chronic lymphocytic leukemia.

The chain uses TRBV25-1 and TRBJ2-3; D is ambiguous. The V gene's germline CDR1 is MGHDK and CDR2 SYGVNS. The length of the CDR3 is 13 residues. Trimming stripped 3 bases from V and 1 base from J, with 5 bases between. CDR3 protein: CASSDAGTDTQYF. DNA for the CDR3: TGTGCCAGCAGTGACGCGGGCACAGATACGCAGTATTTT.

The chain uses TRBV11-2 and TRBJ2-7, with TRBD2 matching over 14 bases. CDR3 length: 18 residues. CDR1 and CDR2 (germline): SGHAT, FQNNGV. Germline trimming cut 3 bases from V and 6 bases from J; bases unmatched to any gene: 13. CDR3 residues: CASSFPPGIGLAGGEQYF. The DNA of the CDR3 is TGTGCCAGCAGCTTCCCCCCCGGTATCGGACTAGCGGGAGGCGAGCAGTACTTC.

The chain couples TRBV30 to TRBJ2-1; 8 bases line up with TRBD1. Trimming took 5 bases from V and 10 from J; bases not matched to a gene: 4. The CDR3 loop spans 11 amino acids. Germline loops: CDR1 GTSNPN, CDR2 SVGIG (reference sequence). CDR3 protein: CAWAQGVEQFF. Written as DNA, the CDR3 is TGTGCCTGGGCACAGGGGGTCGAGCAGTTCTTC. Variable domain in full (rest from reference TRBV30 and TRBJ2-1): SQTIHQWPATLVQPVGSPLSLECTVEGTSNPNLYWYRQAAGRGLQLLFYSVGIGQISSEVPQNLSASRPQDRQFILSSKKLLLSDSGFYLCAWAQGVEQFFGPGTRLTVL.

The CDR3 DNA is TGTGCCTGGAGTGAGGGGCGGGGGACCTACAATGAGCAGTTCTTC. Translated, it gives CAWSEGRGTYNEQFF. The chain carries TRBV30 and TRBJ2-1, with TRBD2 matching 7 bases. V lost 1 base, J lost 2 bases, and 5 bases stayed unmatched. Germline V gene sequence: CDR1 GTSNPN, CDR2 SVGIG (reference sequence). This CDR3 is 15 amino acids long.

This clone was seen a handful of times. This chain connects TRBV7-2 to TRBJ2-5; TRBD1 or TRBD2 may be the D gene (5 bases each). The CDR3 contains 14 residues. Trimming removed 0 bases at V and 1 base at J, with 6 bases between. Germline V lookup: CDR1 SGHTA, CDR2 FQGNSA. CDR3 in amino acids: CASSLAGVQETQYF. DNA for the CDR3: TGTGCCAGCAGCTTAGCGGGGGTCCAAGAGACCCAGTACTTC.

This chain connects TRBV7-2 to TRBJ1-2; D is unclear. The CDR3 spans 16 residues. V was trimmed by 2 bases and J by 5 bases, leaving 18 bases between them. Germline V gene lookup returns CDR1 SGHTA and CDR2 FQGNSA. CDR3 region: CASSLYDGSDGYGYTF. The CDR3 DNA sequence: TGTGCCAGCAGCTTATATGATGGCTCGGACGGGTATGGCTACACCTTC.

J is TRBJ1-4 and V is TRBV27; D is unclear. The CDR3 runs to 13 residues. Germline V gene data show CDR1 as MNHEY and CDR2 as SMNVEV (reference sequence). Trimming shortened V by 3 bases and J by 8 bases, and 10 bases separated the two germline ends. The CDR3 DNA reads TGTGCCAGCAGTTTTAATGGGGTGGAAAAACTGTTTTTT. This codes for CASSFNGVEKLFF.

The chain has TRBV28 and TRBJ2-5, with 10 positions matching TRBD1. Germline V gives CDR1 MDHEN, CDR2 SYDVKM. CDR3 length equals 17 residues. With 5 bases clipped from V and 2 bases from J, the junction kept 11 bases outside the gene matches. As DNA, the CDR3 is TGTGCCAGCAGTATTCCTTCCCCGGGACAGGGGCAAGAGACCCAGTACTTC. Amino acid sequence: CASSIPSPGQGQETQYF.

V and J are TRBV5-1 and TRBJ1-4; 10 bases align to TRBD1. V lost 4 bases, J lost 6 bases, and 6 bases stayed unmatched. The CDR3 is 15 amino acids. Germline loops: CDR1 SGHRS, CDR2 YFSETQ. For the CDR3, the DNA is TGCGCCAGCAGCCGTGGTGGGACAGGGGATGAAAAACTGTTTTTT. Translation gives CASSRGGTGDEKLFF.

This clone was found a few times. V is TRBV4-1 and J is TRBJ1-2; D remains ambiguous. The CDR3 is 13 residues long. V lost 4 bases and J lost 4, with 10 bases in between. Germline assignment: CDR1 MGHRA and CDR2 YSYEKL. CDR3 coding DNA: TGCGCCAGCAGCCCGCAGGAGACCTATGGCTACACCTTC. It specifies CASSPQETYGYTF.

This clone showed up just once. For the CDR3, the DNA is TGTGCCAGCAGTTACTCCGGGACTAGCGGGACTGAGCAGTACTTC. This sequence encodes CASSYSGTSGTEQYF. V gene TRBV6-5 combines with J gene TRBJ2-7, with 13 nucleotides matching TRBD2. V was clipped by 0 bases and J by 7 bases; unmatched bases: 3. The length of the CDR3 is 15 residues. Looked up from germline, CDR1 is MNHEY and CDR2 is SVGAGI.

V usage is TRBV9 and J usage is TRBJ1-1; D ambiguous. The CDR3 is 16 amino acids. From germline, CDR1 is SGDLS and CDR2 YYNGEE. Trimming pared 0 bases from V and 1 base from J, leaving 13 bases between. CDR3 DNA: TGTGCCAGCAGCGTAGCCTTCACAGACCAGAACACTGAAGCTTTCTTT. Amino acids: CASSVAFTDQNTEAFF.

This clone was recorded a few times. J is TRBJ2-2 and V is TRBV4-3, with no clear D. V was clipped by 0 bases and J by 5 bases, with 10 bases between them. This CDR3 comprises 15 residues. CDR1 and CDR2 from the germline V gene are LGHNA and YSLEER. CDR3 protein: CASSQEHGFTGELFF. The CDR3 nucleotides are TGCGCCAGCAGCCAAGAGCACGGTTTTACCGGGGAGCTGTTTTTT.

Only a few counts were recorded for this clone. The CDR3 region is CSASYETQYF. As DNA, the CDR3 is TGCAGTGCGAGTTATGAGACCCAGTACTTC. The chain has TRBV20-1 and TRBJ2-5; the D is unclear. Trimming removed 6 bases at V and 5 bases at J, with 7 bases between. Germline V gene lookup returns CDR1 DFQATT and CDR2 SNEGSKA (reference sequence). The CDR3 spans 10 residues.

The chain employs TRBV7-9 and TRBJ2-7; TRBD1 might be the D (6 bases). Trimming took off 2 bases at V and 3 bases at J, with 8 bases between the two ends. The CDR3 totals 13 residues. In germline, CDR1 is SEHNR, CDR2 FQNEAQ (reference sequence). CDR3 residues: CASSLHRDYEQYF. DNA for the CDR3: TGTGCCAGCAGCTTACACAGGGACTACGAGCAGTACTTC.

The chain employs TRBV25-1 and TRBJ2-1; 8 bases match TRBD2. J was trimmed by 0 bases and V by 4 bases; bases with no gene match: 5. Germline V gene sequence: CDR1 MGHDK, CDR2 SYGVNS. The length of the CDR3 is 16 residues. CDR3 DNA sequence: TGTGCCAGCAGTGTCAGCGGGAGTATCTCCTACAATGAGCAGTTCTTC. It yields the protein CASSVSGSISYNEQFF. The whole variable domain, remainder taken from reference TRBV25-1 and TRBJ2-1, is EADIYQTPRYLVIGTGKKITLECSQTMGHDKMYWYQQDPGMELHLIHYSYGVNSTEKGDLSSESTVSRIRTEHFPLTLESARPSHTSQYLCASSVSGSISYNEQFFGPGTRLTVL.

The rearrangement joins TRBV11-3 to TRBJ1-1; the D is unclear. Germline CDR1 SGHNT, CDR2 YENEEA. Trimming cost V 0 bases and J 7 bases, with 9 bases left between them. CDR3 length: 13 amino acids. For the CDR3, the DNA is TGTGCCAGCAGCTTAGAAGCCGGTAGTGAAGCTTTCTTT. Translated: CASSLEAGSEAFF.

J is TRBJ2-7 and V is TRBV6-5; D not certain. The germline gives CDR1 MNHEY, CDR2 SVGAGI. This CDR3 has 11 residues. V lost 2 bases and J 11 bases, leaving 10 bases between the germline ends. The CDR3 nucleotides are TGTGCCAGCAGTTACGAGGTAAAGGAGTACTTC. Encoded protein: CASSYEVKEYF.

V usage is TRBV7-2 and J usage is TRBJ2-4; a possible D gene is TRBD2 (6 bases). V was pared by 8 bases and J by 2 bases, with 16 bases between. Germline V CDR1 and CDR2: SGHTA, FQGNSA. CDR3 length equals 15 residues. The CDR3 DNA sequence: TGTGCCAGCGCCGGCCAGGCGGGAACCAAAAACATTCAGTACTTC. This translates into CASAGQAGTKNIQYF. Full variable domain (missing parts from reference TRBV7-2 and TRBJ2-4): GAGVSQSPSNKVTEKGKDVELRCDPISGHTALYWYRQSLGQGLEFLIYFQGNSAPDKSGLPSDRFSAERTGGSVSTLTIQRTQQEDSAVYLCASAGQAGTKNIQYFGAGTRLSVL.

The chain's CDR3 is CASSFGTHGWNEQFF. CDR3 nucleotides: TGTGCCAGCAGCTTCGGGACGCACGGGTGGAATGAGCAGTTCTTC. J is TRBJ2-1 and V is TRBV7-7, with D tentatively TRBD1 or TRBD2 (5 bases each). From germline, CDR1 is SSHAT and CDR2 FNYEAQ (reference sequence). This CDR3 region has 15 residues. V was shortened by 3 bases and J by 7 bases, with 16 bases between the two germline ends.

In its sample, this clone was seen a few times. The gene calls are TRBV6-6 and TRBJ2-7, with 9 positions matching TRBD1. V shed 7 bases and J 4 bases; nucleotides not matched to a gene: 11. This CDR3 is 15 amino acids long. Germline CDR1 MNHNY, CDR2 SVGAGI (reference sequence). The CDR3 region has the DNA TGTGCCAGCACCGACGCGGGACAGGGTATTTACGAGCAGTACTTC. It translates to CASTDAGQGIYEQYF.

This clone was recorded a few times. This chain connects TRBV27 to TRBJ1-2; D is ambiguous. Per the germline V gene, CDR1 is MNHEY and CDR2 is SMNVEV (reference sequence). V lost 4 bases to trimming and J lost 4 bases, with 16 bases between them. The CDR3 totals 15 residues. CDR3 sequence reads: CASSSRTEEGYGYTF. In DNA, the CDR3 is TGTGCCAGCAGTTCGAGGACGGAGGAGGGCTATGGCTACACCTTC.

The rearrangement links TRBV5-1 to TRBJ2-7; 7 bases match TRBD1. With V trimmed by 4 bases and J by 6 bases, 7 bases remained unmatched. The CDR3 loop spans 13 amino acids. Germline CDR1 SGHRS, CDR2 YFSETQ. CDR3 sequence: CASSPTGAVEQYF. The CDR3, as DNA: TGCGCCAGCAGCCCAACAGGGGCAGTCGAGCAGTACTTC.

This sequence joins TRBV18 and TRBJ2-7, with D possibly matching TRBD1 (5 bases). CDR3 length: 14 residues. Trimming took off 3 bases at V and 3 bases at J, with 12 bases between the two ends. Germline CDR1 reads KGHSH; CDR2 reads LQKENI. The CDR3 reads CASSPDWTFYEQYF. In nucleotides, the CDR3 is TGTGCCAGCTCACCCGACTGGACATTCTACGAGCAGTACTTC.

This clone was observed a handful of times. The chain recombines TRBV7-9 with TRBJ2-2; the match to TRBD2 covers 9 bases. Germline V lookup: CDR1 SEHNR, CDR2 FQNEAQ (reference sequence). V lost 0 bases to trimming and J lost 7 bases; unmatched junction nucleotides: 9. The CDR3 covers 17 residues. The CDR3, as DNA: TGTGCCAGCAGCTTAGCCGGCAGCGGGAGGATCGACGGGGAGCTGTTTTTT. As protein: CASSLAGSGRIDGELFF.

The chain carries TRBV4-1 and TRBJ1-2; TRBD1 matches 8 bases. Germline trimming cut 5 bases from V and 8 bases from J; bases unmatched to any gene: 19. The CDR3 runs to 17 residues. Germline assignment: CDR1 MGHRA and CDR2 YSYEKL. The CDR3 region has the DNA TGCGCCAGCAGCTACGGGACAGGAGGCCGTGGCGCGCGGGGCTACACCTTC. The encoded protein is CASSYGTGGRGARGYTF.

The chain links TRBV6-6 to TRBJ2-3, with D perhaps TRBD2 (6 bases). Germline values: CDR1 MNHNY, CDR2 SVGAGI (reference sequence). V was cut by 6 bases and J by 8 bases, with 15 bases left in between. This CDR3 region has 13 residues. The CDR3 loop reads CASSSSVGGTQYF. CDR3 in DNA: TGTGCCAGCAGCTCTTCGGTCGGGGGTACGCAGTATTTT.

The chain recombines TRBV6-5 with TRBJ2-7; TRBD2 matches at 8 bases. The trim removed 6 bases at V and 2 bases at J, leaving 9 bases unmatched. Germline assignment: CDR1 MNHEY and CDR2 SVGAGI. CDR3 length equals 15 residues. The DNA for the CDR3 is TGTGCCAGCAGGCCCAGCGGGAGCGGGACCTACGAGCAGTACTTC. This gives the protein CASRPSGSGTYEQYF.

V and J are TRBV27 and TRBJ2-7, with a weak D call TRBD1 (7 bases). Germline V lookup: CDR1 MNHEY, CDR2 SMNVEV (reference sequence). The CDR3 has 15 residues. Trimming stripped 0 bases from V and 5 bases from J, with 14 bases between. The CDR3 reads CASSLSARGDHEQYF. The CDR3 DNA sequence: TGTGCCAGCAGTTTATCCGCCAGGGGGGACCACGAGCAGTACTTC.

J is TRBJ2-5 and V is TRBV30, with D tentatively TRBD2 (7 bases). Trimming took off 0 bases at V and 4 bases at J, with 15 bases between the two ends. The CDR3 loop spans 15 amino acids. Germline V gene lookup returns CDR1 GTSNPN and CDR2 SVGIG (reference sequence). The CDR3 reads CAWSVIRGGGETQYF. The CDR3 region has the DNA TGTGCCTGGAGTGTAATACGGGGAGGGGGAGAGACCCAGTACTTC. The entire variable domain, with the rest obtained from reference TRBV30 and TRBJ2-5, is as follows: SQTIHQWPATLVQPVGSPLSLECTVEGTSNPNLYWYRQAAGRGLQLLFYSVGIGQISSEVPQNLSASRPQDRQFILSSKKLLLSDSGFYLCAWSVIRGGGETQYFGPGTRLLVL.